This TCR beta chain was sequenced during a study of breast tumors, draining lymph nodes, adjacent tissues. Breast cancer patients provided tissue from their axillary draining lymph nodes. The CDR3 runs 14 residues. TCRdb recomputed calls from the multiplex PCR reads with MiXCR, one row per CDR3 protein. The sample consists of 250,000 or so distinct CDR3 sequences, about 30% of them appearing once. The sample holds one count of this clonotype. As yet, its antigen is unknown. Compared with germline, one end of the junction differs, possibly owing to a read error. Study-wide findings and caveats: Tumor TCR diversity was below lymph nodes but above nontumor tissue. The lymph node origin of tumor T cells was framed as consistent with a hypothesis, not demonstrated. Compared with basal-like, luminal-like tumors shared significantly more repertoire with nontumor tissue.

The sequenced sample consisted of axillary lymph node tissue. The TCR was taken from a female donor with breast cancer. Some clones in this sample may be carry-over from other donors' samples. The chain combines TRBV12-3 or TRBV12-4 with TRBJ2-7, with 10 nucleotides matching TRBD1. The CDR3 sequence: CASSPGQGRYEQCF. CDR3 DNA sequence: TGTGCCAGCAGCCCGGGACAGGGGCGGTACGAGCAGTGCTTC.